The rows below give T cell receptor beta chains drawn from one sample of a study of Ad26.COV2.S vaccination and SARS-CoV-2 variants. Using immunoSEQ multiplex PCR, the repertoire was profiled, and TCRdb retains in-frame clones only, with some absent. The repertoire holds hundreds of thousands of clones, with 83% as singletons. The source was peripheral blood, collected in a trial of Ad26.COV2.S vaccine versus placebo. The origin of the receptors is a person between 18 and 60 years old who received the Ad26.COV2.S COVID-19 vaccine or a placebo. CDR3s leave out the opening cysteine and the closing phenylalanine or tryptophan.

>TRBV3-1/TRBV3-2|TRBJ1-2
ASSLRQSNYGYT
>TRBV5-5|TRBJ2-7
ASSLWGEQY
>TRBV7-2|TRBJ1-1
ASSLGGDTEAF
>TRBV2|TRBJ2-2
ASSYTDTGELF
>TRBV6-5|TRBJ1-2
ASSYSGGQGSYGYT
>TRBV5-5|TRBJ1-2
ASSLVVRDSYGYT
>TRBV19|TRBJ2-6
ASSRPIRDSGANVLT
>TRBV27|TRBJ2-3
ASSLRQGGSTDTQY
>TRBV6-6|TRBJ2-7
ASSPPGPGEQY
>TRBV7-2|TRBJ1-2
ASSLGGVIYGYT
>TRBV7-2|TRBJ1-3
ASSDRSPNTIY
>TRBV19|TRBJ2-1
ASKRAGTSSYNEQF
>TRBV4-3|TRBJ2-7
ASSRWTSGATYEQY
>TRBV7-6|TRBJ2-5
ASAPKLETQY
>TRBV5-5|TRBJ2-7
ASSLALTGLYEQY
>TRBV27|TRBJ1-2
ASRRDGPYGYT
>TRBV29-1|TRBJ1-1
SVDGGDNTEAF
>TRBV7-9|TRBJ2-7
ASSTQTVSYEQY
>TRBV9|TRBJ2-3
ASSVGASGVPLTDTQY
>TRBV7-9|TRBJ1-2
ASSLTGTDSYGYT
>TRBV6-1|TRBJ1-1
ASSDPLRGTNTEAF
>TRBV3-1/TRBV3-2|TRBJ1-5
ASSQDVGYSNQPQH
>TRBV7-9|TRBJ2-7
ASSWETGGGEQY
>TRBV7-2|TRBJ2-7
ASSYPSGRSYEQY
>TRBV21-1|TRBJ2-1
ASTRRGVWNEQF
>TRBV13|TRBJ2-1
ASSPIDSNEQF
>TRBV3-1/TRBV3-2|TRBJ2-7
ASSQEGTGGSYEQY
>TRBV5-4|TRBJ2-1
ASSLGGLAGNNEQF
>TRBV9|TRBJ2-4
ASSPRQGPGLRNIQY
>TRBV10-3|TRBJ1-6
AIRGTNSPLH
>TRBV3-1/TRBV3-2|TRBJ1-2
ASSPGTFNYGYT
>TRBV19|TRBJ1-2
ASRLKQRYGYT
>TRBV5-1|TRBJ1-3
ASSLVGISGNTIY
>TRBV3-1/TRBV3-2|TRBJ1-1
ASSQRGDMLLTEAF
>TRBV5-6|TRBJ2-1
ASSLVSSDEQF
>TRBV10-3|TRBJ2-2
AISPGDGSSGELF
>TRBV7-9|TRBJ1-5
ASSLSGPGGNQPQH
>TRBV7-2|TRBJ2-2
ASSLGSQHTGELF
>TRBV11-3|TRBJ2-7
ASSLGGEETYEQY
>TRBV3-1/TRBV3-2|TRBJ1-3
ASSQDYEGSGNTIY